This T cell receptor (beta chain) was found in a study of blood T cell repertoires in COVID-19. Study-level information: Some COVID-19 samples were acute and others convalescent; all came from the United States, Italy and Spain. Nucleic acid was either cDNA or gDNA, and it came from T cells, B-cell-depleted T cells, or PBMCs.

Authors' analysis steps: Amplified reference gene primers provided the basis for estimating nucleated cell counts. TCRdb's table, derived via immunoSEQ multiplex PCR, lists solely in-frame clones and lacks some. The DNA was the basis for D and trimming; V, J and clone size are from that table. The sample lists 150,000 or so clones, 70% to 90% occurring once. Seattle enrolled patients during active infection and tracked them longitudinally. CDR1 is SGHTA and CDR2 is FQGTGA in the germline V gene. This CDR3 is 13 amino acids long. The J segment lost 5 bases and the V segment lost 4 bases, leaving 3 bases of the junction unmatched.

The source material was peripheral blood. The receptor comes from a woman aged 55-69 years with COVID-19, enrolled during active disease. The rearrangement links TRBV7-3 to TRBJ2-5, with 8 bases matching TRBD1. In nucleotides, the CDR3 is TGTGCCAGCAGCTGGACAGGGAGGGAGACCCAGTACTTC. Translating it yields CASSWTGRETQYF.